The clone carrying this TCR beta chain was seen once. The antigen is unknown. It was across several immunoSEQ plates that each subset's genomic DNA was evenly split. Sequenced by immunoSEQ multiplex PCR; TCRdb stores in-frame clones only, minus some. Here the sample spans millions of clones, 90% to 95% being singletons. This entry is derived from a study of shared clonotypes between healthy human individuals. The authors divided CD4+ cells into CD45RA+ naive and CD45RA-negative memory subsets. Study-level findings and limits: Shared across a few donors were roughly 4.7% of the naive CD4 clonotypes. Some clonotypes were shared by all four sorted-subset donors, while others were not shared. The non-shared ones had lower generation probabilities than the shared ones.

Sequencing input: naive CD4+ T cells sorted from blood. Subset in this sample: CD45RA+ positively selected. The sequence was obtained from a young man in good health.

This chain's CDR3 is CASSLIPVTSGGSYEQYF. The CDR3 DNA reads TGTGCCAGCAGCTTAATCCCGGTGACTAGCGGAGGGTCCTACGAGCAGTACTTC. The chain uses TRBV7-2 and TRBJ2-7; TRBD2 aligns across 9 bases. The germline V gene encodes CDR1 SGHTA and CDR2 FQGNSA. J gave up 1 base and V 2 bases, and 12 bases lay outside the gene matches. This CDR3 is built from 18 residues.